This T cell receptor (beta chain) was captured in a study of patients and donors after allogeneic stem cell transplantation. Trimming took off 5 bases at V and 5 bases at J, with 11 bases between the two ends. The CDR3 spans 13 residues. TCRdb used MiXCR to reprocess the RT-PCR reads, holding one entry per CDR3 protein. Among about 200,000 distinct CDR3 sequences listed, 38% were seen once. This clonotype was sampled from a human donor who was either an allogeneic HSCT recipient or a stem cell or donor lymphocyte infusion donor (not recorded which). It is not recorded whose cells these are; they may come from a transplant donor. Sequenced: blood, either unsorted or a sorted T cell fraction (not recorded which). The chain joins TRBV12-3 or TRBV12-4 to TRBJ2-3; perhaps TRBD2 as D (6 bases). The CDR3 here is CASSPLGGDTQYF. The DNA for the CDR3 is TGTGCCAGCAGTCCCCTGGGGGGAGATACGCAGTATTTT.